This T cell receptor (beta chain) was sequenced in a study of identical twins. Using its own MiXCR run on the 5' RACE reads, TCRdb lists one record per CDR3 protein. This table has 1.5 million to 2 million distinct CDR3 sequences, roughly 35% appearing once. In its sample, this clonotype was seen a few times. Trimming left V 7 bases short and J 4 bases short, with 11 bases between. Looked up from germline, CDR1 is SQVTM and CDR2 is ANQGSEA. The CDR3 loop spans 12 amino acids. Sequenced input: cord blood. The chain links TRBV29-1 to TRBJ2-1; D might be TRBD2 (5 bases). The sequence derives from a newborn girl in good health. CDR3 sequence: CSAPRGYNEQFF. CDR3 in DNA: TGCAGCGCCCCTCGCGGGTACAATGAGCAGTTCTTC.